The 17 T cell receptor beta chains below come from one sample, sequenced in a study of neurological immune-mediated disorders. Using its own MiXCR run on the 5' RACE reads, TCRdb lists one record per CDR3 protein. Of roughly 53,000 distinct CDR3 sequences in the sample, 6.5% to 8.5% were seen once. Time point of the sample: longitudinal time-point 3. The material sequenced was PBMCs. Every receptor here comes from a woman between 40 and 50 years old in good health.

This clonotype appeared many times. This sequence joins TRBV7-2 and TRBJ2-1; D not resolved. Trimming pared 4 bases from V and 4 bases from J, leaving 8 bases between. CDR3 size: 13 residues. CDR1 and CDR2 from the germline V gene are SGHTA and FQGNSA. CDR3 DNA sequence: TGTGCCAGCAGCTGGACCCATTACAATGAGCAGTTCTTC. It codes for CASSWTHYNEQFF.

This clonotype was picked up many times. This chain joins TRBV29-1 and TRBJ2-7, with TRBD2 matching over 8 bases. Germline lookup yields CDR1 SQVTM and CDR2 ANQGSEA. This CDR3 has 15 residues. With V trimmed by 5 bases and J by 8 bases, 17 bases remained unmatched. CDR3 sequence reads: CSVQTSGSVNMQQYF. CDR3 bases: TGCAGCGTTCAGACAAGCGGGAGCGTTAATATGCAGCAGTACTTC.

The sample holds many counts of this clonotype. V is TRBV4-3 and J is TRBJ2-1, with TRBD2 matching 7 bases. The CDR3 runs 18 residues. J was trimmed by 1 base and V by 0 bases; bases with no gene match: 9. Germline CDR1 and CDR2: LGHNA and YSLEER. CDR3 sequence: CASSQDTWGGGSYNEQFF. In DNA form, the CDR3 reads TGCGCCAGCAGCCAAGATACGTGGGGGGGTGGGTCCTACAATGAGCAGTTCTTC.

There are many counts of this clonotype. V and J are TRBV7-2 and TRBJ1-3; 9 bases match TRBD1. CDR3 length equals 17 residues. The germline CDR1 and CDR2 sequences are SGHTA and FQGNSA. V shed 5 bases, J shed 3 bases, and the junction held 11 bases outside the gene matches. The CDR3 is CASSRGTGRPHGNTIYF. CDR3 DNA sequence: TGTGCCAGCAGCCGAGGGACAGGGCGGCCGCATGGAAACACCATATATTTT.

V usage is TRBV6-2 or TRBV6-3 and J usage is TRBJ2-3; possibly TRBD1 for D (5 bases). The germline CDR1 and CDR2 sequences are MNHEY and SVGEGT. The V gene lost 2 bases and the J gene lost 4 bases, with 13 bases spanning the gap. This CDR3 comprises 15 residues. CDR3 protein: CASSYGRVLADTQYF. CDR3 coding DNA: TGTGCCAGCAGTTACGGCAGGGTTCTCGCAGATACGCAGTATTTT.

This clonotype was detected many times. This chain joins TRBV20-1 and TRBJ1-5, with 7 positions matching TRBD1. This CDR3 comprises 14 residues. V lost 3 bases, J lost 8 bases, and 10 bases stayed unmatched. Germline CDR1 is DFQATT and CDR2 is SNEGSKA (reference sequence). The CDR3 sequence: CSASPGQVEKPQHF. The CDR3 nucleotides read TGCAGTGCTAGTCCCGGACAGGTTGAGAAGCCCCAGCATTTT.

This clonotype has a count of ten or more. The chain carries TRBV5-1 and TRBJ1-4, with D possibly being TRBD1 (5 bases). The germline CDR1 and CDR2 sequences are SGHRS and YFSETQ. The CDR3 length is 16 residues. The V end was cut by 0 bases, the J end by 8 bases, with 17 bases between. The CDR3 reads CASSLGSTVGGEKLFF. As DNA, the CDR3 is TGCGCCAGCAGCTTGGGATCGACAGTTGGAGGGGAAAAACTGTTTTTT.

This clonotype has at least ten counts. The V gene is TRBV20-1, the J gene TRBJ1-3; weak D call: TRBD1 (6 bases). Germline V CDR1 and CDR2: DFQATT, SNEGSKA (reference sequence). CDR3 length equals 13 residues. V was trimmed by 5 bases and J by 4 bases, leaving 12 bases between them. The CDR3 DNA follows: TGCAGTGCTGGGGATACAGGGGGAAACACCATATATTTT. This gives the protein CSAGDTGGNTIYF.

This clonotype was seen repeatedly, ten times or more. This chain joins TRBV5-6 and TRBJ2-2, with unresolved D. The CDR3 runs 14 residues. Trimming took off 0 bases at V and 3 bases at J, with 6 bases between the two ends. Germline V gene lookup returns CDR1 SGHDT and CDR2 YYEEEE. The CDR3 is CASSLGHYTGELFF. CDR3 coding DNA: TGTGCCAGCAGCTTGGGACACTACACCGGGGAGCTGTTTTTT. Full variable domain (rest looked up from reference TRBV5-6 and TRBJ2-2): DAGVTQSPTHLIKTRGQQVTLRCSPKSGHDTVSWYQQALGQGPQFIFQYYEEEERQRGNFPDRFSGHQFPNYSSELNVNALLLGDSALYLCASSLGHYTGELFFGEGSRLTVL.

This clonotype showed up many times. The chain is built from TRBV7-2 and TRBJ2-1; 8 nucleotides align to TRBD1. Germline V CDR1 and CDR2: SGHTA, FQGNSA. Germline trimming cut 2 bases from V and 13 bases from J; bases unmatched to any gene: 10. This CDR3 spans 14 amino acids. CDR3 in DNA: TGTGCCAGCAGCTTACTGGGACAGGTTCTAATTCAGTTCTTC. Its translation: CASSLLGQVLIQFF.

This clonotype has at least ten counts. The chain combines TRBV20-1 with TRBJ1-5; D call uncertain. CDR1 and CDR2 from the germline V gene are DFQATT and SNEGSKA (reference sequence). The V end was cut by 0 bases, the J end by 0 bases, with 3 bases between. This CDR3 region has 13 residues. CDR3 nucleotide sequence: TGCAGTGCTAGAGACTATAGCAATCAGCCCCAGCATTTT. It specifies CSARDYSNQPQHF.

This clonotype was seen repeatedly, ten times or more. This chain uses TRBV29-1 with TRBJ2-3, with a possible D match to TRBD1 (5 bases). The germline V gene has CDR1 SQVTM and CDR2 ANQGSEA. This CDR3 spans 14 amino acids. V lost 3 bases and J lost 3, with 13 bases in between. The DNA of the CDR3 is TGCAGCGTTGACCAACCCCAGGGAACAGATACGCAGTATTTT. Residues: CSVDQPQGTDTQYF.

The table lists this clonotype with many counts. The chain is built from TRBV6-5 and TRBJ1-5, with TRBD1 matching 9 bases. The CDR3 sequence is 17 residues long. Germline trimming cut 0 bases from V and 4 bases from J; bases unmatched to any gene: 7. Germline CDR1 MNHEY, CDR2 SVGAGI. In DNA form, the CDR3 reads TGTGCCAGCAGTTACTCGAGGGACAGGGCCCGGAATCAGCCCCAGCATTTT. Translating it yields CASSYSRDRARNQPQHF.

In this sample, this clonotype turned up many times. The CDR3 DNA reads as TGTGCCACCCTCTTCCAGGGTACGGAGACCCAGTACTTC. This gives the protein CATLFQGTETQYF. The V call is TRBV10-3, the J call TRBJ2-5; D is perhaps TRBD1 (5 bases). Germline V gene data show CDR1 as ENHRY and CDR2 as SYGVKD. The CDR3 spans 13 residues. V was cut by 10 bases and J by 5 bases, with 17 bases left in between.

This clonotype was seen repeatedly, ten times or more. The chain carries TRBV12-3 or TRBV12-4 and TRBJ1-2; D is unresolved. The CDR3 covers 15 residues. Between the trimmed V and J ends, which lost 5 bases and 6 bases, there was a span of 19 bases. CDR3 coding DNA: TGTGCCAGCAGTCGCGCGCCCCCGGGTAGGAATGGCTACACCTTC. Translating gives CASSRAPPGRNGYTF.

Note on this clonotype: This may be a read error, as it is one base from a much larger clone. V usage is TRBV12-3 or TRBV12-4 and J usage is TRBJ1-6; TRBD1 is a possible D gene (6 bases). CDR3 size: 16 residues. In DNA form, the CDR3 reads TGTGCCTGCCGGTCGGGGGCGGGCTCCTATAATTCACCCCCCCGCTTT. Residues: CACRSGAGSYNSPPRF.

The sample holds many counts of this clonotype. The chain employs TRBV5-1 and TRBJ2-5; 10 nucleotides agree with TRBD1. V was clipped by 2 bases and J by 5 bases; unmatched bases: 9. CDR3 length: 16 residues. CDR1 and CDR2 from the germline V gene are SGHRS and YFSETQ. CDR3 residues: CASSLGTGAARETQYF. The CDR3 DNA sequence: TGCGCCAGCAGCTTAGGGACAGGGGCGGCCAGGGAGACCCAGTACTTC.